This T cell receptor beta chain was sequenced for a study of identifying expanded T cells in peripheral blood. Study observations and caveats: About 1.2 clones differed between technical replicates, versus around 16 and 19 over time. Clone count variance between roughly 2-week samples rose with total template count.

Collection occurred without any documented infections or immune events in donors. Sequencing was performed with immunoSEQ multiplex PCR; in TCRdb, only in-frame clones are kept and a portion is missing. The sample carries 50,000 or so clones, over 85% recorded once. Points on this clone: Its matching antigen is unknown.

Sequencing input: blood. The clonotype was recovered from a person between 18 and 69 years old in good health.

Here the CDR3 reads CATSAGLSPYEQYF. For the CDR3, the DNA is TGTGCCACCAGCGCGGGACTGTCCCCCTACGAGCAGTACTTC. The rearrangement uses TRBV15 and TRBJ2-7; D is perhaps TRBD2 (6 bases). This CDR3 contains 14 residues. Per germline, CDR1 LNHNV and CDR2 YYDKDF (reference sequence). V lost 5 bases to trimming and J lost 2 bases, with 13 bases between them.